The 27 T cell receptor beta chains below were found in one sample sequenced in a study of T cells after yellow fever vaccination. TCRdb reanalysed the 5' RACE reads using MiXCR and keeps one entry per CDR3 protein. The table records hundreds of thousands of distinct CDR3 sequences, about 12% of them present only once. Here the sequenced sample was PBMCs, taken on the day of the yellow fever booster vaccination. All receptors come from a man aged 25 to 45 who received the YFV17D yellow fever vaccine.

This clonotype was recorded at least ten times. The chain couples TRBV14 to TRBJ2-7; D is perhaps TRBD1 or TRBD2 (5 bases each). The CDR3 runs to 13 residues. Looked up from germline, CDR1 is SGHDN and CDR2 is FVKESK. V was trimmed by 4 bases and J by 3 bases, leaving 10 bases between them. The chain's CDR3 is CASSPGHIYEQYF. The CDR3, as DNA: TGTGCCAGCAGCCCGGGGCATATCTACGAGCAGTACTTC.

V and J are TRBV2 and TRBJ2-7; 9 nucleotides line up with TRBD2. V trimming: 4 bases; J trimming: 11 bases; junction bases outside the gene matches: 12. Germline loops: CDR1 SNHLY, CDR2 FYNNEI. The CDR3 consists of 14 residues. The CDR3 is CASSVSSGSLLEYF. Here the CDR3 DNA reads TGTGCCAGCAGTGTTAGTAGCGGGAGTCTGTTGGAGTACTTC.

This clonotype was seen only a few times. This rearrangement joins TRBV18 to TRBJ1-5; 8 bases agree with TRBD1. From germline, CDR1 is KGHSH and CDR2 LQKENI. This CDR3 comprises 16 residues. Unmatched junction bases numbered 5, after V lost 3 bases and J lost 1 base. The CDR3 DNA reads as TGTGCCAGCTCACCCCAGGGGGCGCGGAGCAATCAGCCCCAGCATTTT. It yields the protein CASSPQGARSNQPQHF.

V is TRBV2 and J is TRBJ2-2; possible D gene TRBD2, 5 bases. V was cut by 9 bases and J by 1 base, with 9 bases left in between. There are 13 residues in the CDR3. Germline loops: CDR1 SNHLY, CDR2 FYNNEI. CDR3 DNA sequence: TGTGCCAGAGGAGGTGGGAACACCGGGGAGCTGTTTTTT. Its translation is CARGGGNTGELFF.

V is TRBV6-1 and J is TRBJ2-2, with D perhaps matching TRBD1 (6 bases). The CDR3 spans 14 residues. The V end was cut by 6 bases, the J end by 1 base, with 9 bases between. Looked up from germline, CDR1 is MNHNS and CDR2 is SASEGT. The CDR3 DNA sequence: TGTGCCAGCAGAAGGGACAAGAACACCGGGGAGCTGTTTTTT. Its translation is CASRRDKNTGELFF.

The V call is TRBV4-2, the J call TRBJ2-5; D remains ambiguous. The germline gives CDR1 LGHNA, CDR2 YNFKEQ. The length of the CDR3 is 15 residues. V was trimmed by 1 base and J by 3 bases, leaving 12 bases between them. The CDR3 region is CASSQVSVAKETQYF. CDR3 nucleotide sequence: TGTGCCAGCAGCCAAGTCTCGGTCGCCAAAGAGACCCAGTACTTC.

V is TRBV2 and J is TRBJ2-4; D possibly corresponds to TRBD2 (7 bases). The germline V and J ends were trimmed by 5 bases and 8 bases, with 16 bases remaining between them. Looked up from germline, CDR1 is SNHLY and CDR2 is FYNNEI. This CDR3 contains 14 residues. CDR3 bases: TGTGCCAGCAGTCAAGAGGGGGGGCCGGACATTCAGTACTTC. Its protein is CASSQEGGPDIQYF.

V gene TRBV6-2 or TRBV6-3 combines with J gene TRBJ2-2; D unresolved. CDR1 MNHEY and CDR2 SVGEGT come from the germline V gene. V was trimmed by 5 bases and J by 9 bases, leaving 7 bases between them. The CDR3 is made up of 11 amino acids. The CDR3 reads CASSLHRELFF. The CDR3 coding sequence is TGTGCCAGCAGTCTCCACCGGGAGCTGTTTTTT.

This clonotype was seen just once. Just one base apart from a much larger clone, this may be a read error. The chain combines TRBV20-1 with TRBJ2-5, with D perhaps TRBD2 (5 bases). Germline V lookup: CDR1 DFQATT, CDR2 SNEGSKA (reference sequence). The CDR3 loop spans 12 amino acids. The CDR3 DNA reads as TGCAGTGCGACGGGGAGCCAAGAGACCCATTACTTC. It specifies CSATGSQETHYF.

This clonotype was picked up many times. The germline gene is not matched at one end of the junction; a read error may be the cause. CDR3 nucleotides: TGTGCCAGCAGCTTAGGTGCTAGCGGCTCCTACGAGCAGTACTTC. As protein: CASSLGASGSYEQYF. The chain links TRBV5-1 to TRBJ2-7, with 7 bases lining up with TRBD2. The CDR3 spans 15 residues. Germline lookup yields CDR1 SGHRS and CDR2 YFSETQ.

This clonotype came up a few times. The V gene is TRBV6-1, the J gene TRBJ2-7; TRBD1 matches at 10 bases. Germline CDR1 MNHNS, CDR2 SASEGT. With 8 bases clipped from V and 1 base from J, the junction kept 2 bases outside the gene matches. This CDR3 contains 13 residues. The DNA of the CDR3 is TGTGCCAGCGGGACAGGGGCGTCCTACGAGCAGTACTTC. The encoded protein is CASGTGASYEQYF.

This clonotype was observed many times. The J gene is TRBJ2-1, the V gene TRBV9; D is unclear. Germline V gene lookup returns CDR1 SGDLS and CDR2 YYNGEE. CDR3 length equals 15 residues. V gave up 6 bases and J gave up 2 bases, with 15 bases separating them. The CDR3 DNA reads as TGTGCCAGCACTTCCGGTCAGTATCCCTACAATGAGCAGTTCTTC. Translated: CASTSGQYPYNEQFF.

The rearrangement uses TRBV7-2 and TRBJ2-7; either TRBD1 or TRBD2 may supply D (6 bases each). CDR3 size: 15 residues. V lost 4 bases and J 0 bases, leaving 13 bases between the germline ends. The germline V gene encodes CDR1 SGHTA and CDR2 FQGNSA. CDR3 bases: TGTGCCAGCAGCTACCAGGGGCGGGACTCCTACGAGCAGTACTTC. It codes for CASSYQGRDSYEQYF. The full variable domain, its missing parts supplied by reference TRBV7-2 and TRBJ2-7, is GAGVSQSPSNKVTEKGKDVELRCDPISGHTALYWYRQSLGQGLEFLIYFQGNSAPDKSGLPSDRFSAERTGGSVSTLTIQRTQQEDSAVYLCASSYQGRDSYEQYFGPGTRLTVT.

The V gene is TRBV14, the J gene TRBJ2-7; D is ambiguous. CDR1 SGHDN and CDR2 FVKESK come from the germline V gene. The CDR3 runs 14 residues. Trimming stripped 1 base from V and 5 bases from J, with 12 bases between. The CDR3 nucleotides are TGTGCCAGCAGCCAAGGGGGTCTCCGTCACGAGCAGTACTTC. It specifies CASSQGGLRHEQYF.

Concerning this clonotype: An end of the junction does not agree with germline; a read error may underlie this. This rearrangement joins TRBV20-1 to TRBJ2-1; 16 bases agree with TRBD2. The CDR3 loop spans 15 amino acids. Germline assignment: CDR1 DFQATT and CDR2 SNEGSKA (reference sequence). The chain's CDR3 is CSAGTSGRADKEQFF. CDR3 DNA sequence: TGCAGTGCGGGGACTAGCGGGAGGGCCGACAAAGAGCAGTTCTTC.

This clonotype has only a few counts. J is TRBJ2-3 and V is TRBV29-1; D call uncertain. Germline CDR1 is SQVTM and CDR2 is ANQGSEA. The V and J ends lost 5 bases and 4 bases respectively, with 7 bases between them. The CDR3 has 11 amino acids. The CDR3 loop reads CSVWQSDTQYF. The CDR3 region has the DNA TGCAGCGTTTGGCAGTCAGATACGCAGTATTTT.

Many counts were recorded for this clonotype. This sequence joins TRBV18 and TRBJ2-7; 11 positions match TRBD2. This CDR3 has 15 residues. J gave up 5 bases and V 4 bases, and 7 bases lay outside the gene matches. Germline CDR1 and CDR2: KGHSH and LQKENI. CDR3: CASSRSLAGVDEQYF. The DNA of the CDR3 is TGTGCCAGCTCACGCTCACTAGCGGGAGTCGACGAGCAGTACTTC.

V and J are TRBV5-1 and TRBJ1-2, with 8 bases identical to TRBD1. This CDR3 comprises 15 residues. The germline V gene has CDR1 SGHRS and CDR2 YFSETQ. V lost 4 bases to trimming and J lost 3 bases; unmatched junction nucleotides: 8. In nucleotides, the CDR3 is TGCGCCAGCAGCCCGAGGGACAGGCAGTACTATGGCTACACCTTC. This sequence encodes CASSPRDRQYYGYTF.

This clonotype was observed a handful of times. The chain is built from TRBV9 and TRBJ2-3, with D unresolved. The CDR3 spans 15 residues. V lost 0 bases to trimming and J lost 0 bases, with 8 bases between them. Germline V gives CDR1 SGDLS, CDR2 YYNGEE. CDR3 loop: CASSVGVGSTDTQYF. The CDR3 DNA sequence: TGTGCCAGCAGCGTAGGTGTCGGGAGCACAGATACGCAGTATTTT.

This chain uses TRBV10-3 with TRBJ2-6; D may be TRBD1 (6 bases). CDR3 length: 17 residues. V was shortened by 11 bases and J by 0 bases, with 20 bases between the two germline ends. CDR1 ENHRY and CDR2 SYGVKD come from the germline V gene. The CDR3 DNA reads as TGTGCCGTAGGATACAGGGCCTTAAGCTCTGGGGCCAACGTCCTGACTTTC. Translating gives CAVGYRALSSGANVLTF.

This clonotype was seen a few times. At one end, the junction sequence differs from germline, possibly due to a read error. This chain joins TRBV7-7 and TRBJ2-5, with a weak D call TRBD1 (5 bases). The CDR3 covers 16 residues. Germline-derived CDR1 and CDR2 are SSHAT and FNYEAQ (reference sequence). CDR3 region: CASSLNFQGLTETQYF. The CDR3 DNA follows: TGTGCTAGCAGCTTAAACTTTCAGGGATTAACGGAGACCCAGTACTTC.

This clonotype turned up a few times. In DNA form, the CDR3 reads TGTGCCAGCAGTGCTTGGGATACGCAGTATTTT. Encoded protein: CASSAWDTQYF. The rearrangement uses TRBV6-5 and TRBJ2-3; D uncertain. The CDR3 runs 11 residues. Germline-derived CDR1 and CDR2 are MNHEY and SVGAGI. Trimming cost V 5 bases and J 6 bases, with 6 bases left between them.

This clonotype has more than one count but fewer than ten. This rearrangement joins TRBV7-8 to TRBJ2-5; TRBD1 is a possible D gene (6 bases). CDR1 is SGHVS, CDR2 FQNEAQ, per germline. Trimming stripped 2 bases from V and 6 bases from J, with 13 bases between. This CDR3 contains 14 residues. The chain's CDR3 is CASSLRAGEKTQYF. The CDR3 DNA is TGTGCCAGCAGCTTAAGAGCAGGGGAAAAGACCCAGTACTTC.

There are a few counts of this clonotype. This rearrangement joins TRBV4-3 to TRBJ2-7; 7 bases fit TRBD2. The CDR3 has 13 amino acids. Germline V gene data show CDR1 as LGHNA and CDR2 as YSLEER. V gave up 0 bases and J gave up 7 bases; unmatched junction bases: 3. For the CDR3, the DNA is TGCGCCAGCAGCCAAGATTGGGAGGGGGAGCAGTACTTC. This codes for CASSQDWEGEQYF.

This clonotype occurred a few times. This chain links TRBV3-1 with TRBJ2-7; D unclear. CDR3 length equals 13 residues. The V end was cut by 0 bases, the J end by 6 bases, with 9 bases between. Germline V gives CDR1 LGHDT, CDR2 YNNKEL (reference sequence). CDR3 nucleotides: TGTGCCAGCAGCCAAGATTCTAAGGGCGAGCAGTACTTC. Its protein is CASSQDSKGEQYF.

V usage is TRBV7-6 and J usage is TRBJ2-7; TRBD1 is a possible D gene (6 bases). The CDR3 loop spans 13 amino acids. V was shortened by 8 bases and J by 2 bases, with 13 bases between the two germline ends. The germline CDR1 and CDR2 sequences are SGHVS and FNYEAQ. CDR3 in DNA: TGTGCCAGCTCTAGACAGGAGACCTACGAGCAGTACTTC. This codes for CASSRQETYEQYF.

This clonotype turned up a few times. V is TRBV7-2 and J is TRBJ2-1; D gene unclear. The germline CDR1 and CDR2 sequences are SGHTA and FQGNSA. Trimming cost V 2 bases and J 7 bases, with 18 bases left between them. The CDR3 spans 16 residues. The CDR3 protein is CASSLFLSGAKNEQFF. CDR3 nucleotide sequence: TGTGCCAGCAGCTTATTCTTGTCTGGAGCAAAGAATGAGCAGTTCTTC.